The entry below gives a single T cell receptor beta chain sequence along with its context. What it binds is unknown. This sample was taken from a study of T-cell reconstitution after alpha-beta-depleted transplantation in children. Broader study findings: T-cell numbers and diversity one year post-transplant derived largely from freshly generated T cells. Expanded graft clones numbering several hundred reportedly gave rise to alpha-beta T cells about two months after transplant. TCRbeta diversity was high at day 60 in some patients (a result of surviving recipient T cells and thymic progenitors).

V was pared by 8 bases and J by 4 bases, with 4 bases of the junction left unmatched. Germline V gene lookup returns CDR1 SGHTA and CDR2 FQGNSA. The CDR3 extends over 14 amino acids. Library preparation (for TCRbeta) was performed with unique molecular identifiers. TCRdb itself ran the PCR reads through MiXCR, one entry per CDR3 protein. The sample holds 300,000 to 350,000 distinct CDR3 sequences; around 15% are singletons and the top ten take approximately 38%. This sequence originates from a male patient between 2 and 9 years old who had a stem cell transplant for acute lymphoblastic leukemia, so the T cells may come from the graft donor. This chain uses TRBV7-2 with TRBJ2-7; TRBD2 matches 14 bases. The material sequenced was PBMCs, mostly from graft donor cells, taken 360 days after TCRalphabeta/CD19-depleted stem cell transplant. The CDR3 sequence: CASGGLAGAYEQYF. Here the CDR3 DNA reads TGTGCCAGCGGGGGACTAGCGGGAGCTTACGAGCAGTACTTC. The variable domain in full, completed from reference TRBV7-2 and TRBJ2-7, reads GAGVSQSPSNKVTEKGKDVELRCDPISGHTALYWYRQSLGQGLEFLIYFQGNSAPDKSGLPSDRFSAERTGGSVSTLTIQRTQQEDSAVYLCASGGLAGAYEQYFGPGTRLTVT.